A single count supports the clone carrying this T cell receptor beta chain. The antigen is undetermined. Both subsets, CD45RA+ naive and CD45RA-negative memory, were split from the CD4+ cells. CDR1 is SGHRS and CDR2 is YFSETQ in the germline V gene. This CDR3 comprises 13 residues. V lost 4 bases, J lost 5 bases, and 3 bases stayed unmatched. The record originates from a study of shared clonotypes between healthy human individuals. Regarding the study as a whole: Clonotype sharing among donors likely depends on sequencing depth.

For each subset, genomic DNA was distributed in equal portions over several immunoSEQ plates. Produced via immunoSEQ multiplex PCR; TCRdb's table is partial and in-frame only. The profile shows 650,000 to 750,000 clones, about 78% of them singletons. The chain has TRBV5-1 and TRBJ2-4, with 7 bases fitting TRBD1. The specimen sequenced was memory CD4+ T cells sorted from blood. Specified subset: CD45RA-negative fraction. The origin of this receptor is a woman in her thirties in good health. CDR3 coding DNA: TGCGCCAGCAGCCCTGGGACAGAAAACATTCAGTACTTC. As protein: CASSPGTENIQYF.